The sequence of this TCR beta chain was determined in a study of Graves' ophthalmopathy and Graves' hyperthyroidism. The CDR3 totals 14 residues. Germline V gene lookup returns CDR1 MDHEN and CDR2 SYDVKM. V trimming: 5 bases; J trimming: 6 bases; junction bases outside the gene matches: 6. This clonotype was detected many times. Under 3 months in duration, the ophthalmopathy in affected donors had moderate-to-severe activity, CAS ≥3 and NOSPECS ≥4. As the template, RNA transcripts were used to amplify TCR beta CDR3 regions. HTBI primers served in a first-round RT-PCR, which a second-round multiplex PCR followed. TCRdb reanalysed the multiplex PCR reads using MiXCR and keeps one entry per CDR3 protein. The profile shows over 200,000 distinct CDR3 sequences, approximately 28% of them singletons.

The gene calls are TRBV28 and TRBJ1-5; 8 bases fit TRBD1. Sequencing was carried out using peripheral blood. This clonotype was obtained from a man aged 50-60 years with Graves' ophthalmopathy. The CDR3 coding sequence is TGTGCCAGCAGTCTTAGACAGGGGAGTCAGCCCCAGCATTTT. Its translation is CASSLRQGSQPQHF.